This passage covers 8 T cell receptor beta chains from one sample sequenced in a study of blood T cell repertoires in COVID-19. The data were produced by immunoSEQ multiplex PCR, yet TCRdb's version contains in-frame clones alone and is incomplete. This sample has fewer than 200,000 clones, with about 87% found just once. The source material was peripheral blood. Receptor source: a woman aged 65 to 85 with COVID-19, enrolled during active disease.

The chain couples TRBV19 to TRBJ1-3; D is undetermined. The CDR3 consists of 16 residues. Germline assignment: CDR1 LNHDA and CDR2 SQIVND (reference sequence). The V end was cut by 4 bases, the J end by 0 bases, with 13 bases between. The CDR3 nucleotides read TGTGCCAGTAGTACGCGCAGAGGGAGCTCTGGAAACACCATATATTTT. Translating it yields CASSTRRGSSGNTIYF.

The chain joins TRBV12-3 or TRBV12-4 to TRBJ2-1, with 9 nucleotides matching TRBD1. V was pared by 1 base and J by 8 bases, with 0 bases of the junction left unmatched. The CDR3 spans 13 residues. The CDR3 DNA is TGTGCCAGCAGTTTAGGGGACAGGGATGAGCAGTTCTTC. Amino acid sequence: CASSLGDRDEQFF.

This clone has just one count. The rearrangement uses TRBV15 and TRBJ2-6; D is unresolved. Per the germline V gene, CDR1 is LNHNV and CDR2 is YYDKDF (reference sequence). CDR3 length: 14 amino acids. Trimming shortened V by 1 base and J by 4 bases, and 5 bases separated the two germline ends. CDR3 protein: CATSRARGANVLTF. CDR3 nucleotides: TGTGCCACCAGCAGAGCGAGAGGGGCCAACGTCCTGACTTTC.

A single count supports this clone. The identical CDR3 is also encoded by other nucleotide sequences in the sample. The V and J genes are TRBV2 and TRBJ2-3, with D unresolved. From germline, CDR1 is SNHLY and CDR2 FYNNEI. The V gene lost 6 bases and the J gene lost 4 bases, with 5 bases spanning the gap. The length of the CDR3 is 11 residues. The CDR3 DNA sequence: TGTGCCAGCAGGGGCGCAGATACGCAGTATTTT. Amino acids: CASRGADTQYF.

The chain carries TRBV27 and TRBJ2-3; 10 nucleotides match TRBD2. Unmatched junction bases numbered 5, after V lost 3 bases and J lost 5 bases. This CDR3 has 15 amino acids. Germline V CDR1 and CDR2: MNHEY, SMNVEV (reference sequence). The CDR3 protein is CASSFWTSGKDTQYF. The CDR3 DNA is TGTGCCAGCAGTTTCTGGACTAGCGGAAAAGATACGCAGTATTTT.

This chain links TRBV7-2 with TRBJ2-3, with D possibly being TRBD2 (5 bases). CDR1 is SGHTA, CDR2 FQGNSA, per germline. The CDR3 extends over 14 amino acids. V shed 8 bases and J shed 6 bases, with 18 bases lying between them. The CDR3 DNA is TGTGCCAGCCGCTCCGTGGGAGCTTTTGATACGCAGTATTTT. Amino acid sequence: CASRSVGAFDTQYF.

The rearrangement links TRBV6-4 to TRBJ2-1; TRBD2 matches 7 bases. The V gene's germline CDR1 is MRHNA and CDR2 SNTAGT. This CDR3 region has 16 residues. The V and J ends lost 4 bases and 10 bases, in that order; junction bases with no gene match: 16. CDR3 region: CASSAGASGGEGEQFF. CDR3 in DNA: TGTGCCAGCAGTGCTGGCGCTAGCGGAGGTGAAGGCGAGCAGTTCTTC.

The chain couples TRBV9 to TRBJ2-1; 11 bases are a match to TRBD2. Germline CDR1 is SGDLS and CDR2 is YYNGEE. The ends lost 1 base at V and 10 bases at J; junction bases unmatched: 10. The CDR3 totals 16 residues. The CDR3 coding sequence is TGTGCCAGCAGCGTATTTCTAGGGGGACTAGCGGCCGAGCAGTTCTTC. It specifies CASSVFLGGLAAEQFF. Supplemented by reference TRBV9 and TRBJ2-1, the full variable domain reads DSGVTQTPKHLITATGQRVTLRCSPRSGDLSVYWYQQSLDQGLQFLIQYYNGEERAKGNILERFSAQQFPDLHSELNLSSLELGDSALYFCASSVFLGGLAAEQFFGPGTRLTVL.